These 25 T cell receptor beta chains were all obtained from the same sample, sequenced in a study of cytomegalovirus exposure and HLA in healthy donors. Use of 60 Vbeta and 13 Jbeta primers characterized the PCR. Repertoires were generated with immunoSEQ multiplex PCR, while TCRdb's copy carries only in-frame clones and drops some. The data contain about 140,000 clones, around four fifths of them singletons. Sequenced: PBMCs. The receptors come from a woman aged 40 to 49 in good health and CMV-seronegative.

Concerning this clone itself: At one of its ends the junction is not consistent with the germline gene, which may arise from a read error. V gene TRBV30 combines with J gene TRBJ2-2; maybe TRBD1 (6 bases). The CDR3 consists of 14 residues. The germline V gene has CDR1 GTSNPN and CDR2 SVGIG (reference sequence). The CDR3 bases are TGTGCCGGGAGATGGACAGAGATCACCGGGGAGCTGTTTTTT. Encoded protein: CAGRWTEITGELFF.

The V call is TRBV27, the J call TRBJ2-3, with D tentatively TRBD2 (6 bases). The V and J ends lost 6 bases and 0 bases respectively, with 22 bases between them. Germline CDR1 MNHEY, CDR2 SMNVEV (reference sequence). This CDR3 spans 18 amino acids. Written as DNA, the CDR3 is TGTGCCAGCAGACCCGGGAGAGAGATCCCTGCTAGCACAGATACGCAGTATTTT. It codes for CASRPGREIPASTDTQYF.

This chain uses TRBV2 with TRBJ1-2; 8 positions match TRBD1. With 6 bases clipped from V and 4 bases from J, the junction kept 7 bases outside the gene matches. CDR1 SNHLY and CDR2 FYNNEI come from the germline V gene. CDR3 length: 14 amino acids. Written as DNA, the CDR3 is TGTGCCAGCAGCGGACAGGGAACTTCCTATGGCTACACCTTC. This encodes CASSGQGTSYGYTF.

V and J are TRBV28 and TRBJ1-1; possible D gene TRBD1, 5 bases. The CDR3 is made up of 15 amino acids. The germline V and J ends were trimmed by 7 bases and 1 base, with 16 bases remaining between them. In germline, CDR1 is MDHEN, CDR2 SYDVKM. DNA for the CDR3: TGTGCCAGCATCACGCCGCGGGGGTCGAACACTGAAGCTTTCTTT. Translation gives CASITPRGSNTEAFF.

Details on this clone: A read error may produce the germline difference seen at one junction end. The rearrangement links TRBV11-2 to TRBJ2-7; D remains ambiguous. The length of the CDR3 is 11 residues. Germline values: CDR1 SGHAT, CDR2 FQNNGV. CDR3 sequence reads: CASSLGPRSIF. The CDR3 DNA sequence: TGTGCCAGCAGCTTAGGTCCCAGGTCGATTTTC.

The chain combines TRBV18 with TRBJ1-1; D remains unclear. Looked up from germline, CDR1 is KGHSH and CDR2 is LQKENI. The CDR3 is made up of 13 amino acids. V gave up 3 bases and J gave up 4 bases, with 9 bases separating them. The CDR3 DNA reads TGTGCCAGCTCACCGCTAGGCGCCACTGAAGCTTTCTTT. Translation: CASSPLGATEAFF.

This chain uses TRBV21-1 with TRBJ1-2; the table's D gene call, TRBD1, was not cross checked with the DNA. TRBV21-1 is an annotated pseudogene. The CDR3 is 16 residues long. CDR3 amino acids: CASSSTGTGFPYGYTF. As DNA, the CDR3 is TGTGCCAGCAGCAGTACCGGGACAGGGTTTCCCTATGGCTACACCTTC.

The gene calls are TRBV28 and TRBJ2-7, with D possibly matching TRBD1 (6 bases). The CDR3 has 14 amino acids. Germline V gives CDR1 MDHEN, CDR2 SYDVKM. Deletions cut 5 bases from V and 2 bases from J, with 13 bases between. CDR3 coding DNA: TGTGCCAGCAGTAAGCAGGGGACACCCTACGAGCAGTACTTC. It specifies CASSKQGTPYEQYF.

This clone was seen a handful of times. This chain connects TRBV19 to TRBJ2-5; D is unresolved. The tail of the sequence fits TRBJ2-7 better, so the J call may be wrong. The CDR3 has 13 residues. The germline V gene encodes CDR1 LNHDA and CDR2 SQIVND (reference sequence). CDR3 residues: CASSMSKHYEQYF. The CDR3 DNA follows: TGTGCCAGTAGTATGTCAAAGCACTACGAGCAGTACTTC.

This chain uses TRBV29-1 with TRBJ2-3, with 7 bases fitting TRBD1. This CDR3 has 14 amino acids. Germline CDR1 reads SQVTM; CDR2 reads ANQGSEA. The CDR3 DNA is TGCTCCCTCGCCCCGCGACAGGGAGCAGATACGCAGTATTTT. This encodes CSLAPRQGADTQYF.

V gene TRBV4-3 combines with J gene TRBJ2-6, with 9 positions matching TRBD1. V was clipped by 0 bases and J by 0 bases; unmatched bases: 6. The length of the CDR3 is 19 residues. Germline V CDR1 and CDR2: LGHNA, YSLEER. CDR3 amino acids: CASSQDLGQGHSGANVLTF. The CDR3 region has the DNA TGCGCCAGCAGCCAAGATTTGGGACAGGGCCACTCTGGGGCCAACGTCCTGACTTTC.

This sequence joins TRBV11-2 and TRBJ2-7; maybe TRBD1 (5 bases). Germline values: CDR1 SGHAT, CDR2 FQNNGV. V shed 3 bases and J shed 0 bases, with 12 bases lying between them. This CDR3 is 15 amino acids long. The chain's CDR3 is CASSLSQGLSYEQYF. In DNA form, the CDR3 reads TGTGCCAGCAGCTTGTCCCAGGGCCTCTCCTACGAGCAGTACTTC.

The chain is built from TRBV9 and TRBJ2-6; weak D call: TRBD1 (5 bases). The CDR3 is 15 amino acids. Germline CDR1 is SGDLS and CDR2 is YYNGEE. The germline V and J ends were trimmed by 4 bases and 2 bases, with 10 bases remaining between them. DNA of the CDR3: TGTGCCAGCAGCTCAGGGATGGCTGGGGCCAACGTCCTGACTTTC. It specifies CASSSGMAGANVLTF.

The chain is built from TRBV7-3 and TRBJ2-1; 7 bases align to TRBD2. Losses at the gene ends were 6 bases for V and 8 bases for J; bases not matched to a gene: 4. The V gene's germline CDR1 is SGHTA and CDR2 FQGTGA. The CDR3 has 12 amino acids. This chain's CDR3 is CASSASGDEQFF. The CDR3 DNA sequence: TGTGCCAGCAGTGCGAGCGGGGATGAGCAGTTCTTC.

A single count supports this clone. The chain links TRBV4-3 to TRBJ2-1; 15 bases are shared with TRBD2. This CDR3 spans 20 amino acids. Germline V gives CDR1 LGHNA, CDR2 YSLEER. After removal of 1 base from V and 3 bases from J, the junction contained 10 bases not matched to a gene. CDR3: CASSQGVAGLAGGVYNEQFF. The DNA of the CDR3 is TGCGCCAGCAGCCAAGGGGTGGCGGGACTAGCGGGAGGCGTCTACAATGAGCAGTTCTTC.

The chain joins TRBV6-1 to TRBJ1-4, with D perhaps matching TRBD1 (5 bases). This CDR3 is built from 14 residues. Deletions cut 3 bases from V and 8 bases from J, with 13 bases between. The germline CDR1 and CDR2 sequences are MNHNS and SASEGT. The CDR3 bases are TGTGCCAGCAGTGATTACCAGGGTTTCGAAAAACTGTTTTTT. The encoded protein is CASSDYQGFEKLFF.

V gene TRBV28 combines with J gene TRBJ2-2; 7 nucleotides align to TRBD2. CDR1 and CDR2 (germline): MDHEN, SYDVKM. The CDR3 length is 15 residues. Trimming took 3 bases from V and 4 from J; bases not matched to a gene: 5. The CDR3 bases are TGTGCCAGCAGTTTGGGAGGGAGCGGCACCGGGGAGCTGTTTTTT. As protein: CASSLGGSGTGELFF.

The V call is TRBV10-2, the J call TRBJ2-5; perhaps TRBD2 as D (6 bases). This CDR3 is built from 16 residues. Germline values: CDR1 WSHSY, CDR2 SAAADI. Trimming removed 2 bases at V and 5 bases at J, with 18 bases between. The CDR3 is CASSELWEAAGETQYF. CDR3 nucleotide sequence: TGCGCCAGCAGTGAGCTTTGGGAGGCTGCCGGGGAGACCCAGTACTTC.

The rearrangement uses TRBV11-2 and TRBJ2-3, with 8 positions matching TRBD2. Germline V CDR1 and CDR2: SGHAT, FQNNGV. V dropped 2 bases and J dropped 7; count of bases not matched to a gene: 2. The CDR3 consists of 13 residues. The CDR3 nucleotides are TGTGCCAGCAGCTTAACTAGCGGCCATACGCAGTATTTT. It specifies CASSLTSGHTQYF.

The V and J genes are TRBV10-3 and TRBJ2-1; tentative D call: TRBD1 (5 bases). The CDR3 runs to 14 residues. Germline CDR1 ENHRY, CDR2 SYGVKD. The V gene lost 4 bases and the J gene lost 7 bases, with 14 bases spanning the gap. CDR3 sequence: CAISGQGDWNEQFF. The DNA of the CDR3 is TGTGCCATCAGTGGGCAGGGTGATTGGAATGAGCAGTTCTTC.

This chain uses TRBV28 with TRBJ1-2; TRBD1 matches at 7 bases. CDR1 is MDHEN and CDR2 is SYDVKM in the germline V gene. This CDR3 comprises 15 residues. The trim removed 5 bases at V and 6 bases at J, leaving 12 bases unmatched. This CDR3 is CASSPRSGGRDGYTF. The CDR3 coding sequence is TGTGCCAGCAGTCCTCGGTCAGGGGGTAGAGATGGCTACACCTTC.

The rearrangement uses TRBV28 and TRBJ1-5, with TRBD1 matching over 7 bases. This CDR3 is 14 amino acids long. Germline CDR1 and CDR2: MDHEN and SYDVKM. V gave up 2 bases and J gave up 9 bases; unmatched junction bases: 7. Written as DNA, the CDR3 is TGTGCCAGCAGTTTACGACGACAGGGAATGCCCCAGCATTTT. Amino acid sequence: CASSLRRQGMPQHF. The full variable domain, rest sourced from reference TRBV28 and TRBJ1-5, is DVKVTQSSRYLVKRTGEKVFLECVQDMDHENMFWYRQDPGLGLRLIYFSYDVKMKEKGDIPEGYSVSREKKERFSLILESASTNQTSMYLCASSLRRQGMPQHFGDGTRLSIL.

V is TRBV7-9 and J is TRBJ1-1, with TRBD1 matching 8 bases. V lost 2 bases and J lost 4; bases outside the gene matches: 6. The CDR3 has 15 amino acids. Germline CDR1 and CDR2: SEHNR and FQNEAQ (reference sequence). CDR3 protein: CASSLPQGAPTEAFF. CDR3 sequence (DNA): TGTGCCAGCAGCTTACCGCAGGGGGCACCCACTGAAGCTTTCTTT.

In DNA form, the CDR3 reads TGTGCCAGCACCCTTATAGCGGGAGTTGGAGAAAAACTGTTTTTT. This translates into CASTLIAGVGEKLFF. The rearrangement joins TRBV7-9 to TRBJ1-4; no clear D gene. Looked up from germline, CDR1 is SEHNR and CDR2 is FQNEAQ (reference sequence). This CDR3 spans 15 amino acids. With 7 bases removed from V and 8 bases from J, the gap between germline ends came to 20 bases. Looking up the rest from reference TRBV7-9 and TRBJ1-4 gives the full variable domain: DTGVSQNPRHKITKRGQNVTFRCDPISEHNRLYWYRQTLGQGPEFLTYFQNEAQLEKSRLLSDRFSAERPKGSFSTLEIQRTEQGDSAMYLCASTLIAGVGEKLFFGSGTQLSVL.

To note about this clone: The junction departs from the called germline gene at one end, perhaps through a read error. The chain joins TRBV4-2 to TRBJ2-1; D is undetermined. This CDR3 contains 14 residues. CDR1 is LGHNA, CDR2 YNFKEQ, per germline. As DNA, the CDR3 is TGTGCCAGCAGCCAAGATCTCCTGGCCATTGGCCGGGTCTTC. It specifies CASSQDLLAIGRVF.